This T cell receptor beta chain was found in a study of T cells in Graves' hyperthyroidism and ophthalmopathy. The wider study: Before treatment of any kind, peripheral blood was taken at initial diagnosis. Whole-study results and caveats: Stable hyperthyroidism was separated from ophthalmopathy by a model based on 13 V-J features.

Newly diagnosed hyperthyroidism, duration under 2 months, in patients aged 18 to 65. Diagnoses rested on clinical symptoms, serum thyroxine and TRAb, thyroid ultrasound and orbital computed tomography. Between the trimmed V and J ends, which lost 0 bases and 2 bases, there was a span of 9 bases. Germline V gene lookup returns CDR1 SGDLS and CDR2 YYNGEE. This CDR3 contains 14 residues. At least ten counts were recorded for this clonotype. Its target is unknown. Amplification yielded TCR beta CDR3 regions, with RNA transcripts as the source. Researchers ran a first-round RT-PCR on the TCR CDR3 using the HTBI primer set. One entry per CDR3 protein results from TCRdb running MiXCR on the multiplex PCR reads. The data show about 560,000 distinct CDR3 sequences, over 15% seen once.

The clonotype comes from a woman in her late teens or twenties with Graves' hyperthyroidism. The chain combines TRBV9 with TRBJ2-7; no clear D. Sample: blood. For the CDR3, the DNA is TGTGCCAGCAGCGTAGGGCTGGCTACCTACGAGCAGTACTTC. Residues: CASSVGLATYEQYF.